This T cell receptor (beta chain) was captured in a study of long-term antiretroviral therapy in people with HIV (dated by TCRdb to the early 2020s). For context, the study as a whole: The earliest samples were collected roughly a decade before the 2015 WHO recommendation for immediate ART, at a time when ART was usually postponed until CD4 counts fell. Whether ART initiation and durable HIV suppression were associated with changes in peripheral blood TRB repertoire composition and diversity was tested in a retrospective serial study. A total of around 190 cryopreserved PBMC samples came from around 30 adults with confirmed HIV infection and were collected serially over a mean of roughly six years (range 1-12). About 35% of the 30 participants with HIV were female. No cross-contamination during QIAcube processing turned up in test extractions that ran a monoclonal T-cell line alongside 33 polyclonal samples. Overall results and qualifications from the work: Because pre-ART samples had limited cell numbers, profiling was done on unsorted PBMC rather than on sorted CD4+ and CD8+ T cells. Limited PBMC availability meant only the TCR beta chain was sequenced, without alpha chain pairing. The samples were dated from about 2003 to 2017, and the ART regimens that were used may be less effective than current ART regimens. CDR3 length ranges in HIV repertoires were narrower than in controls, and network structure suggested an antigen-experienced repertoire with only a slight naive shift after ART. No data were available on ART adherence, viral resistance or therapy changes, limiting inferences about post-ART repertoire changes. Starting ART was linked to a significant rise in TRB diversity, yet even after long-term ART the diversity remained significantly lower than in transplant donor controls. Expanded TRB clones identified before ART initiation dominated the repertoire at all time points, although this dominance fluctuated and declined in many PLHIV after ART.

The immunoSEQ hsTCRB v3.0 assay was used at survey level resolution to sequence the TRB variable region. A depth of about 40,000-55,000 T-cell genomes per sample was targeted for TRB sequencing. Pooled TRB libraries were sequenced on an Illumina MiSeq with a v3 150-cycle kit. In the paper's pipeline: Repertoire analysis was performed in R inside a reproducible Nextflow workflow that covered QC, data transformation and analysis. LymphoSeq2, an R package for exploring AIRR-Seq data, was used to implement the custom analyses. Several samples that produced fewer than 5000 total TRB sequences were removed, so approximately 190 HIV repertoires were analyzed. Among the approximately 180 HIV repertoires that were kept, around 59 were collected before ART initiation and about 130 were collected after ART initiation. Repertoires were downsampled to 5000 TRB nucleotide sequences, with summary statistics averaged over 100 downsampling iterations. Only TRB sequences with CDR3 regions of at least seven amino acids were retained for analysis. Diversity was measured with a Shannon entropy-derived clonality score and the Gini coefficient. Repertoire networks linked the top 5000 CDR3 amino acid sequences whenever two sequences differed by an edit distance of one. GLIPH2 predicted antigen specificity groups and MHC restriction for TRB CDR3 amino acid sequences. To flag known CMV, EBV, HIV or tissue antigen associations, CDR3 amino acid sequences were matched against VDJdb and McPAS-TCR. Pre-ART, post-ART and control groups were compared with Wilcoxon signed-rank tests and Holm-Bonferroni correction. What TCRdb holds here is the immuneACCESS table cut down to in-frame rearrangements. Part of the clones is not present; checked against another copy, under half of the missing clones reflect an unresolved V gene, and the others are unexplained. V and J calls and clone size are given by that table; D and trimming were obtained from the DNA. The sample has about 36,000 clones on record, roughly 78% of them singletons. Roughly 6% of the sample is held by the ten biggest clonotypes.

This clone was seen only a few times. The antigen it recognizes is unknown. The input lacks base qualities; no much larger clone sits a single base away. Looking up the germline V gene yields CDR1 SGHVS and CDR2 FNYEAQ. The CDR3 spans 14 residues, from the cysteine through the phenylalanine. CDR3 DNA is the only sequence kept; it has 42 bases, read in frame from the first base. Cut back by 5 bases and 4 bases, the V and J ends lie 15 bases apart. Participants were included only if at least one PBMC sample before ART initiation and at least two post-ART samples were available. All participants with HIV were treated in the United States of America. Cryopreserved samples of roughly 0.95-10 million PBMC were thawed and washed before DNA extraction. At the time of the earliest PBMC sample, participants with HIV were aged between about 20 and 54 years. Per participant, PBMC samples came from 1-4 timepoints prior to ART initiation and 2-8 timepoints following ART initiation, for a median of 7 samples. For every participant, serial HIV viral load, CD4+ T-cell count, ART history and demographic data were obtained. Genomic DNA was extracted from unsorted PBMC with a Qiagen kit on a QIAcube, with processing performed in batches of 12 samples.

The specimen was unsorted PBMCs, collected 3.4 years after starting antiretroviral therapy. The sequence was obtained from a man aged 30 to 39 with HIV. The V and J segments used are TRBV7-6 and TRBJ2-7; perhaps TRBD1 is the D gene, with 5 bases matching. CDR3 protein: CASSPTDSLYEQYF. The bases are TGTGCCAGCAGCCCGACCGACAGCCTTTACGAGCAGTACTTC.